Following are 13 T cell receptor beta chains from one sample sequenced in a study of shared clonotypes between healthy human individuals. The naive CD8 subset, CD45RO-negative cells positively selected for CCR7, excluded terminally differentiated effector memory CD45RA+ cells. Clones were read by immunoSEQ multiplex PCR, and TCRdb kept only the in-frame ones, dropping some. The data contain about 2 million clones, around 96% of them singletons. Sequenced: naive CD8+ T cells sorted from blood. The receptors shown here come from a man aged 18 to 29 in good health.

The genes are TRBV6-5 and TRBJ2-3; TRBD1 aligns across 11 bases. Germline lookup yields CDR1 MNHEY and CDR2 SVGAGI. The ends lost 0 bases at V and 6 bases at J; junction bases unmatched: 5. The CDR3 is 16 amino acids. The CDR3 here is CASSYSRDRGIDTQYF. The CDR3 region has the DNA TGTGCCAGCAGTTACTCCCGGGACAGGGGGATCGATACGCAGTATTTT.

This sequence joins TRBV5-5 and TRBJ2-7; no clear D. CDR1 SGHKS and CDR2 YYEKEE come from the germline V gene (reference sequence). CDR3 length: 12 residues. Trimming took off 1 base at V and 6 bases at J, with 8 bases between the two ends. The CDR3 DNA reads as TGTGCCAGCAGCTTGAACAGTCCCGAGCAGTACTTC. Amino acid sequence: CASSLNSPEQYF.

V usage is TRBV6-1 and J usage is TRBJ2-3; D gene ambiguous. The germline gives CDR1 MNHNS, CDR2 SASEGT. The CDR3 extends over 12 amino acids. V lost 6 bases and J 0 bases, leaving 4 bases between the germline ends. Here the CDR3 reads CASRASTDTQYF. In DNA, the CDR3 is TGTGCCAGCAGAGCTAGCACAGATACGCAGTATTTT.

This rearrangement joins TRBV27 to TRBJ2-7; D is uncertain. Germline loops: CDR1 MNHEY, CDR2 SMNVEV (reference sequence). The CDR3 is 13 amino acids. Trimming took 3 bases from V and 7 from J, leaving 13 bases between them. The CDR3 nucleotides read TGTGCCAGCAGTTTGGTAAATGAGAGGGAGCAGTACTTC. Its translation is CASSLVNEREQYF.

This chain joins TRBV2 and TRBJ1-1; TRBD1 agrees at 8 bases. J was trimmed by 3 bases and V by 5 bases; bases with no gene match: 2. This CDR3 region has 13 residues. CDR1 and CDR2 from the germline V gene are SNHLY and FYNNEI. CDR3 coding DNA: TGTGCCAGCAGTCCGACAGGGGACACTGAAGCTTTCTTT. This sequence encodes CASSPTGDTEAFF.

As regards this clone: Additional DNA sequences in this sample encode the identical CDR3. The J gene is TRBJ2-1, the V gene TRBV5-1; maybe TRBD1 (6 bases). CDR1 and CDR2 (germline): SGHRS, YFSETQ. The CDR3 has 14 amino acids. Trimming stripped 0 bases from V and 5 bases from J, with 9 bases between. In DNA form, the CDR3 reads TGCGCCAGCAGCTTGGCCGGGACACACAATGAGCAGTTCTTC. As protein: CASSLAGTHNEQFF.

V is TRBV7-9 and J is TRBJ2-1; 14 positions match TRBD2. V shed 4 bases and J 5 bases; nucleotides not matched to a gene: 7. There are 17 residues in the CDR3. Germline CDR1 and CDR2: SEHNR and FQNEAQ (reference sequence). The CDR3 loop is CASSSGLAGARHNEQFF. As DNA, the CDR3 is TGTGCCAGCAGCTCGGGACTAGCGGGGGCCCGTCACAATGAGCAGTTCTTC. The whole variable domain, remainder taken from reference TRBV7-9 and TRBJ2-1, is DTGVSQNPRHKITKRGQNVTFRCDPISEHNRLYWYRQTLGQGPEFLTYFQNEAQLEKSRLLSDRFSAERPKGSFSTLEIQRTEQGDSAMYLCASSSGLAGARHNEQFFGPGTRLTVL.

On this clone: Additional DNA sequences in this sample encode the identical CDR3. CDR3 protein: CASSQGQGAGELFF. CDR3 in DNA: TGCGCCAGCAGCCAGGGACAGGGTGCCGGGGAGCTGTTTTTT. J is TRBJ2-2 and V is TRBV4-1, with TRBD1 identical over 9 bases. The CDR3 contains 14 residues. The junction had 2 bases not matched to a gene; V was cut back by 3 bases and J by 6 bases. Per the germline V gene, CDR1 is MGHRA and CDR2 is YSYEKL.

The chain recombines TRBV28 with TRBJ1-1; perhaps TRBD1 as D (5 bases). This CDR3 comprises 15 residues. CDR1 MDHEN and CDR2 SYDVKM come from the germline V gene. Trimming shortened V by 5 bases and J by 2 bases, and 15 bases separated the two germline ends. The CDR3, as DNA: TGTGCCAGCAGTACTCGGGACGGATTTAACACTGAAGCTTTCTTT. Amino acids: CASSTRDGFNTEAFF.

V is TRBV29-1 and J is TRBJ2-2; D unclear. The V and J ends lost 0 bases and 2 bases respectively, with 7 bases between them. This CDR3 has 14 residues. Germline V gives CDR1 SQVTM, CDR2 ANQGSEA. The CDR3 region has the DNA TGCAGCGTTGAAGAAGCTAGTAACACCGGGGAGCTGTTTTTT. This codes for CSVEEASNTGELFF.

This chain links TRBV4-3 with TRBJ2-1, with D maybe TRBD2 (6 bases). The CDR3 runs 14 residues. Trimming took off 4 bases at V and 8 bases at J, with 15 bases between the two ends. CDR1 LGHNA and CDR2 YSLEER come from the germline V gene. This CDR3 is CASSPFTSNDEQFF. CDR3 sequence (DNA): TGCGCCAGCAGCCCTTTTACTAGCAACGATGAGCAGTTCTTC.

The V and J genes are TRBV11-2 and TRBJ2-7, with D possibly called TRBD1 or TRBD2 (5 bases each). Germline assignment: CDR1 SGHAT and CDR2 FQNNGV. The germline V and J ends were trimmed by 1 base and 2 bases, with 12 bases remaining between them. This CDR3 comprises 15 residues. The CDR3 region has the DNA TGTGCCAGCAGCTTAGTCGGTCCGGGACCCTACGAGCAGTACTTC. This translates into CASSLVGPGPYEQYF.

This clone was picked up one time. The chain is built from TRBV4-3 and TRBJ1-1, with a tentative D call TRBD1 (6 bases). The CDR3 covers 14 residues. CDR1 LGHNA and CDR2 YSLEER come from the germline V gene. V lost 6 bases and J 4 bases, leaving 15 bases between the germline ends. The CDR3 DNA reads as TGCGCCAGCAGTCGCCGACAGGAAGGCACTGAAGCTTTCTTT. It translates to CASSRRQEGTEAFF.